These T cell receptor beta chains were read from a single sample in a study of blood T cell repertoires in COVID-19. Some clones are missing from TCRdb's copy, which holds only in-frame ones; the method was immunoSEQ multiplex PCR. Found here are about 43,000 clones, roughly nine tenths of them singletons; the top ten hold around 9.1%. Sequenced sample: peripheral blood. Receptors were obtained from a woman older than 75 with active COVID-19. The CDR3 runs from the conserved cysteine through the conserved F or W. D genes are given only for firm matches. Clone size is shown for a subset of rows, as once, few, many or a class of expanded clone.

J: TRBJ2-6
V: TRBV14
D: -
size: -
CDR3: CASSQGLVSGANVLTF
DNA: TGTGCCAGCAGCCAGGGCTTAGTCTCTGGGGCCAACGTCCTGACTTTC

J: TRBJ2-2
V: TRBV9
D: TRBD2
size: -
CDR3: CASSTSGGANTGELFF
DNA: TGTGCCAGCAGCACTAGCGGGGGGGCGAACACCGGGGAGCTGTTTTTT

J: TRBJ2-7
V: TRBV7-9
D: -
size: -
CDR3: CASSPGPGLTYEQYF
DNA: TGTGCCAGCAGCCCCGGTCCGGGACTGACCTACGAGCAGTACTTC

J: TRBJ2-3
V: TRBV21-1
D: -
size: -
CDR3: CASSKAGGGSGGPQTQYF
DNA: TGTGCCAGCAGCAAAGCGGGTGGTGGTAGCGGGGGCCCCCAAACGCAGTATTTT

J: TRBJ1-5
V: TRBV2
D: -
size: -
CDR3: CASVRGNNQPQHF
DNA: TGTGCCAGCGTGAGAGGTAACAATCAGCCCCAGCATTTT

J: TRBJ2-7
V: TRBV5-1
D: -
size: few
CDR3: CASSLRPEGEQYF
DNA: TGCGCCAGCAGCTTGAGACCCGAGGGCGAGCAGTACTTC

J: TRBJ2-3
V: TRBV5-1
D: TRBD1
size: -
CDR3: CASRQGGRTDTQYF
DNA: TGCGCCAGCAGACAGGGGGGCCGCACAGATACGCAGTATTTT

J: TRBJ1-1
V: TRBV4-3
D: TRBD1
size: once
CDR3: CASRIMGQSPNTEAFF
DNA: TGCGCCAGCAGAATCATGGGACAGAGCCCGAACACTGAAGCTTTCTTT

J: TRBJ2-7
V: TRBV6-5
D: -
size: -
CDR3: CASREGRYFLEQYF
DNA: TGTGCCAGCAGGGAGGGACGGTATTTTTTAGAGCAGTACTTC

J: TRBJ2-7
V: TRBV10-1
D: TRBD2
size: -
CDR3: CASSVSDGGLAEQYF
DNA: TGCGCCAGCAGTGTTTCGGACGGTGGACTAGCAGAGCAGTACTTC

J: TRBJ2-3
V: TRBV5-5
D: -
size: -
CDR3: CASSLGQSIDTQYF
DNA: TGTGCCAGCAGCTTGGGACAGTCTATCGATACGCAGTATTTT

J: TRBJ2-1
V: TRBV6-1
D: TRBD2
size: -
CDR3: CASSEGGGAFDEQFF
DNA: TGTGCCAGCAGTGAAGGCGGGGGGGCGTTTGATGAGCAGTTCTTC

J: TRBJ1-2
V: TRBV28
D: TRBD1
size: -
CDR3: CASSPYNRGQGYTF
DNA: TGTGCCAGCAGTCCCTATAACAGGGGGCAGGGCTACACCTTC

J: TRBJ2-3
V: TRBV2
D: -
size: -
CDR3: CASSERAPSTDTQYF
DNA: TGTGCCAGCAGTGAGAGGGCCCCTAGCACAGATACGCAGTATTTT

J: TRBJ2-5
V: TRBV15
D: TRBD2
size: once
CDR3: CATSRERGGRETQYF
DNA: TGTGCCACCAGCAGAGAGCGGGGGGGCCGGGAGACCCAGTACTTC

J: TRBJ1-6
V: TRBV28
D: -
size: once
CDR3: CAGGAGYNSPLHF
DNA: TGTGCCGGGGGGGCAGGGTATAATTCACCCCTCCACTTT

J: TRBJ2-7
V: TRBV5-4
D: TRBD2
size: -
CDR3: CASSPRGVDLEQYF
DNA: TGTGCCAGCAGCCCGCGGGGGGTAGATCTCGAGCAGTACTTC

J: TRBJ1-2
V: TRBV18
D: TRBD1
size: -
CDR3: CASSYLQGNYGYTF
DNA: TGTGCCAGCTCATACCTACAGGGGAACTATGGCTACACCTTC

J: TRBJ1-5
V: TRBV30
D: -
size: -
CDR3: CAWTLGGGQPQHF
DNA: TGTGCCTGGACCTTGGGGGGAGGCCAGCCCCAGCATTTT

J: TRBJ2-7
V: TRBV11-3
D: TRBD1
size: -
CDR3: CASSPGQGRGEQYF
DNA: TGTGCCAGCAGCCCCGGACAGGGCAGAGGCGAGCAGTACTTC

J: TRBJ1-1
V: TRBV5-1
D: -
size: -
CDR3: CASSLEVVSTEAFF
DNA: TGCGCCAGCAGCTTGGAAGTAGTATCAACTGAAGCTTTCTTT

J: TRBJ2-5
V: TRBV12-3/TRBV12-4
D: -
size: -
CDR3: CASSPFNGETQYF
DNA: TGTGCCAGCAGTCCTTTTAACGGAGAGACCCAGTACTTC

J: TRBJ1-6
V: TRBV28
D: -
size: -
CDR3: CASSPGSSYNSPLHF
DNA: TGTGCCAGCAGTCCGGGAAGCTCCTATAATTCACCCCTCCACTTT

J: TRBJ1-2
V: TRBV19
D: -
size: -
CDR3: CASSIGPISSSGYTF
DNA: TGTGCCAGTAGTATAGGCCCCATATCTTCTAGTGGCTACACCTTC

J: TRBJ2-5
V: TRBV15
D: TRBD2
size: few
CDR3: CATSAGTTLETQYF
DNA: TGTGCCACCAGCGCGGGGACTACCCTAGAGACCCAGTACTTC

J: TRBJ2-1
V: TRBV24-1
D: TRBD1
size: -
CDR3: CATSGTGPHEQFF
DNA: TGTGCCACCAGCGGGACAGGGCCCCATGAGCAGTTCTTC

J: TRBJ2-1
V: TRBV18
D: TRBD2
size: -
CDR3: CASSRAGGPYNEQFF
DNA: TGTGCCAGCTCAAGGGCGGGGGGCCCTTACAATGAGCAGTTCTTC

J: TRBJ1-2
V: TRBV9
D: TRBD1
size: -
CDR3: CASSASGQTNYGYTF
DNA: TGTGCCAGCAGCGCCTCGGGACAGACTAACTATGGCTACACCTTC

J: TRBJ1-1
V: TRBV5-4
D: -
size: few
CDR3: CASSLLGRNTEAFF
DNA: TGTGCCAGCAGCTTATTGGGGAGAAACACTGAAGCTTTCTTT

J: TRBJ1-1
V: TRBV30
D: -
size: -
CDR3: CAWNKGTEAFF
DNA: TGTGCCTGGAATAAAGGGACAGAAGCTTTCTTT

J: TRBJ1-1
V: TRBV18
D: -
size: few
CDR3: CASSPATGTEAFF
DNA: TGTGCCAGCTCACCAGCAACAGGGACCGAAGCTTTCTTT

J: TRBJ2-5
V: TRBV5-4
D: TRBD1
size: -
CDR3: CASSVDRGPQETQYF
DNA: TGTGCCAGCAGCGTTGACAGGGGGCCCCAAGAGACCCAGTACTTC

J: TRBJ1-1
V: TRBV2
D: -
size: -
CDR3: CASSALTGTRGTEAFF
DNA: TGTGCCAGCAGCGCCTTGACAGGTACCCGGGGCACTGAAGCTTTCTTT

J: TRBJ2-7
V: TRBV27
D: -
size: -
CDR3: CASSGGRGRVNEQYF
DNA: TGTGCCAGTTCCGGGGGGCGGGGGCGGGTAAACGAGCAGTACTTC

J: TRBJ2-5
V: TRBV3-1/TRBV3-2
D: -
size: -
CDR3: CASSQDPTGKSQYF
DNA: TGTGCCAGCAGCCAAGATCCAACAGGGAAGTCCCAGTACTTC

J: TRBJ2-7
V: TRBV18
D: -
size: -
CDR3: CASSPNPGGTSHEQYF
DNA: TGTGCCAGCTCACCGAACCCAGGGGGGACGTCCCACGAGCAGTACTTC

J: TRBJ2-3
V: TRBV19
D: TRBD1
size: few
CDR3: CASQTGLGDTQYF
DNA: TGTGCCAGCCAGACAGGGCTTGGAGATACGCAGTATTTT

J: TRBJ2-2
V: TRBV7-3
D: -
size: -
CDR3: CASSPVRIANTGELFF
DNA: TGTGCCAGCAGCCCGGTGAGGATTGCGAACACCGGGGAGCTGTTTTTT

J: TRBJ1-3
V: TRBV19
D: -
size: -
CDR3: CAGFSGSGNTIYF
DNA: TGTGCCGGTTTTTCAGGCTCTGGAAACACCATATATTTT

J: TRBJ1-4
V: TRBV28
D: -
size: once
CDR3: CASSRPRGTLYEKLFF
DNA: TGTGCCAGCAGTCGCCCACGGGGGACCCTGTATGAAAAACTGTTTTTT

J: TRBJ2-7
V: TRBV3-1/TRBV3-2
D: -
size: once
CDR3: CASSRGGNYEQYF
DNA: TGTGCCAGCAGCCGTGGCGGAAACTACGAGCAGTACTTC

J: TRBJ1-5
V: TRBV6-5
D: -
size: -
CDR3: CASVLRRQPQHF
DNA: TGTGCCAGCGTTCTTCGGAGACAGCCCCAGCATTTT

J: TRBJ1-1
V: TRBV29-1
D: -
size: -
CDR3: CSVAVEPLNTEAFF
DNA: TGCAGCGTTGCGGTCGAGCCCTTGAACACTGAAGCTTTCTTT

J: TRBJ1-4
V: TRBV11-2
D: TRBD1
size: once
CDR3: CASSQDRFNEKLFF
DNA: TGTGCCAGCAGCCAGGACAGGTTTAATGAAAAACTGTTTTTT

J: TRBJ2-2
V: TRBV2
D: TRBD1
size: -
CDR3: CASSAGQGSTGELFF
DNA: TGTGCCAGCAGTGCGGGACAGGGGTCCACCGGGGAGCTGTTTTTT

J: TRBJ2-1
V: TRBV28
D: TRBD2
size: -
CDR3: CASSSAGTSGYNEQFF
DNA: TGTGCCAGCAGCTCTGCCGGGACTAGCGGTTATAATGAGCAGTTCTTC

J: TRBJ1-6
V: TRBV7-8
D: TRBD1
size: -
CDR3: CASSLASAGGGSPLHF
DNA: TGTGCCAGCAGCTTAGCATCGGCAGGGGGCGGATCACCCCTCCACTTT

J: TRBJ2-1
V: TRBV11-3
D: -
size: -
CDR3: CASSLGTVYNEQFF
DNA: TGTGCCAGCAGCCTCGGGACTGTGTACAATGAGCAGTTCTTC

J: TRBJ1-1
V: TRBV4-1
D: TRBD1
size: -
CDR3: CASSPGQEWTEAFF
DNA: TGCGCCAGCAGCCCTGGACAGGAATGGACTGAAGCTTTCTTT

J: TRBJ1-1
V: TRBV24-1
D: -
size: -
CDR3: CATSDSDRNEAFF
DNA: TGTGCCACCAGTGACTCAGACAGGAATGAAGCTTTCTTT

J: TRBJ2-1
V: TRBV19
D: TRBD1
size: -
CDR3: CASSRSGQGSYNEQFF
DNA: TGTGCCAGTAGTCGGTCCGGACAGGGTTCCTACAATGAGCAGTTCTTC

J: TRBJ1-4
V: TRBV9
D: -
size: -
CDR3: CASSVDGGGANEKLFF
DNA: TGTGCCAGCAGCGTAGACGGGGGAGGGGCTAATGAAAAACTGTTTTTT

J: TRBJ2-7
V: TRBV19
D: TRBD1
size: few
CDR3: CASSIRDSFYEQYF
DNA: TGTGCCAGTAGTATTAGGGACAGCTTCTACGAGCAGTACTTC

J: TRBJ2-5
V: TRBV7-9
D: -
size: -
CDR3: CASSLDLSGQETQYF
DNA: TGTGCCAGCAGCTTGGACCTTAGCGGCCAAGAGACCCAGTACTTC

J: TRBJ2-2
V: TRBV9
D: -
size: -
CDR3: CASSPLTLTGELFF
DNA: TGTGCCAGCAGCCCTTTGACTCTTACCGGGGAGCTGTTTTTT

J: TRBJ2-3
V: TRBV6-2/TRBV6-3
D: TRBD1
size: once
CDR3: CASSEDRGTSTDTQYF
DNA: TGTGCCAGCAGTGAGGACAGGGGCACTAGCACAGATACGCAGTATTTT